Sequencing of this T cell receptor (beta chain) was carried out in a study of blood T cell repertoires in COVID-19. Study information: Samples of COVID-19 (acute and convalescent) were obtained from the United States, Italy and Spain. In each case, the material was cDNA or gDNA derived from T cells, B-cell-depleted T cells, or PBMCs.

Original data processing: The authors estimated nucleated cell counts from reference gene primer amplification. Only in-frame clones appear in the TCRdb table, and some are missing; sequencing was by immunoSEQ multiplex PCR. V and J calls and clone size are copied from that table; D and trimming were computed from the DNA. This table holds about 100,000 clones, around four fifths found once. The CDR3 consists of 14 residues. With 5 bases clipped from V and 8 bases from J, the junction kept 8 bases outside the gene matches. Germline V gene data show CDR1 as SGHTA and CDR2 as FQGNSA. Specimen: peripheral blood. The V gene is TRBV7-2, the J gene TRBJ1-4; 7 bases are shared with TRBD1. The source is a man in his sixties or seventies with active or convalescent COVID-19. The CDR3 DNA is TGTGCCAGCAGCATCAGACAGGGAACGGAAAAACTGTTTTTT. It is translated as CASSIRQGTEKLFF.